This T cell receptor (beta chain) was recovered during a study of human T cells and chemical hapten exposure. TCRdb reprocessed the RACE reads via MiXCR and lists one record per CDR3 protein. This sample has about 190,000 distinct CDR3 sequences; more than 20% occur once, and the top ten carry 2.5%. The V segment lost 0 bases and the J segment 3 bases; nucleotides outside the gene matches: 8. Germline V lookup: CDR1 LGHNA, CDR2 YNFKEQ. This CDR3 is 17 amino acids long. Noted time point: patch test 3, about 24 weeks after DPC sensitization. The treatment here: therapeutic diphenylcyclopropenone sensitization with weekly scalp DPC. In its sample, this clonotype was seen a few times.

The sequencing used whole blood, collected in connection with sensitization to the hapten diphenylcyclopropenone (DPC). The TCR comes from a woman in her 40s with alopecia areata. Some clones in this sample may be carry-over from other donors' samples. The genes are TRBV4-2 and TRBJ2-1; TRBD2 matches 7 bases. CDR3 sequence reads: CASSQEPSGVYYNEQFF. Written as DNA, the CDR3 is TGTGCCAGCAGCCAAGAGCCCAGCGGGGTATACTACAATGAGCAGTTCTTC.